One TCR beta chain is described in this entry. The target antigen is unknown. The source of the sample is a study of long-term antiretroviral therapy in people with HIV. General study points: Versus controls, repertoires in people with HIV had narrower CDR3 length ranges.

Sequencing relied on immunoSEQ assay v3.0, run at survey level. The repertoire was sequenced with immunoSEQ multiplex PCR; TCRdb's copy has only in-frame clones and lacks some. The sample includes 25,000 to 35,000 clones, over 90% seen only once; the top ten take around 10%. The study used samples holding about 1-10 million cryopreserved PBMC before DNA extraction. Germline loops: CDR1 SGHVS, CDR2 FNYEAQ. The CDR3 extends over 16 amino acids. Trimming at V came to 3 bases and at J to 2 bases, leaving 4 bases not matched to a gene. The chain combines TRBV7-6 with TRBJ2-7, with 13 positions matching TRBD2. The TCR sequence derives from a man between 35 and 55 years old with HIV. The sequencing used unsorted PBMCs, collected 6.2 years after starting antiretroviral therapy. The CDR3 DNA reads TGTGCCAGCAGCTTCGGGACTAGCGGGATCCCCTACGAGCAGTACTTC. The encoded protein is CASSFGTSGIPYEQYF.